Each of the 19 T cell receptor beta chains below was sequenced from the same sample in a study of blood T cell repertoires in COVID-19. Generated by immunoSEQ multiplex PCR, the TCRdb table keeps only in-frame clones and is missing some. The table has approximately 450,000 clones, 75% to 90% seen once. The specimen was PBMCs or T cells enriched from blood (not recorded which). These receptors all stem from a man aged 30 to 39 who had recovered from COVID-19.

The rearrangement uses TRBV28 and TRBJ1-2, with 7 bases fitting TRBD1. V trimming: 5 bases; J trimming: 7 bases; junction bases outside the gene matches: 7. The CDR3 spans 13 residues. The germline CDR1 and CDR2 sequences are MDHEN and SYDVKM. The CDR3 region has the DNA TGTGCCAGCAGTGTCACTGACAGGGCTGGCTACACCTTC. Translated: CASSVTDRAGYTF.

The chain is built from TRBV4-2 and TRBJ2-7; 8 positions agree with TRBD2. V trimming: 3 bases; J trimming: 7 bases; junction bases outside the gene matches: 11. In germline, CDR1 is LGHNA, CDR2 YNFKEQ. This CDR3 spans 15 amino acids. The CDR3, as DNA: TGTGCCAGCAGCCAGATCGGACTAGCCACTGAAGAGCAGTACTTC. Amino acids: CASSQIGLATEEQYF.

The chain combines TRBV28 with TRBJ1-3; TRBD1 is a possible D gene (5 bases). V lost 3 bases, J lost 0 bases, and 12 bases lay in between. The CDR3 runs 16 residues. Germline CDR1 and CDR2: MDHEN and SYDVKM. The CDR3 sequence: CASSFLGPNSGNTIYF. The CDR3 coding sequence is TGTGCCAGCAGTTTCTTGGGGCCTAACTCTGGAAACACCATATATTTT.

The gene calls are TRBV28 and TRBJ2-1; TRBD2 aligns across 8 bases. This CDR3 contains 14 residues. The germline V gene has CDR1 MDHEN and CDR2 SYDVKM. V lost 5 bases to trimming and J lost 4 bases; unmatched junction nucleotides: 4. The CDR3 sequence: CASSRAGAYNEQFF. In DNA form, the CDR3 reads TGTGCCAGCAGTCGAGCGGGAGCGTACAATGAGCAGTTCTTC.

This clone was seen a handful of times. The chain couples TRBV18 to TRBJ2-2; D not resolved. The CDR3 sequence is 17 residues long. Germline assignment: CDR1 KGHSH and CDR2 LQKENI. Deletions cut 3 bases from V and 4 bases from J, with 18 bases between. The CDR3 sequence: CASSPTGTLGVTGELFF. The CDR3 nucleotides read TGTGCCAGCTCACCTACTGGAACCCTAGGCGTCACCGGGGAGCTGTTTTTT.

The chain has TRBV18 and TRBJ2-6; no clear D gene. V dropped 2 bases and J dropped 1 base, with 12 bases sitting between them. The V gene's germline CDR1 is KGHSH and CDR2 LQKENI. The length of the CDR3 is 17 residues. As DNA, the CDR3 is TGTGCCAGCTCACCATCTTTGGTGGCATCTGGGGCCAACGTCCTGACTTTC. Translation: CASSPSLVASGANVLTF.

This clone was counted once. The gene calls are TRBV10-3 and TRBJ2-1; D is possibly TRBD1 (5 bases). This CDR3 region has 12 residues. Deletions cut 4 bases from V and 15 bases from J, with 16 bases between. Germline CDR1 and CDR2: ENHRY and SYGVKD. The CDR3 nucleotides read TGTGCCATCAGTGTTGAGACAGCCTTAATGTTCTTC. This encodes CAISVETALMFF.

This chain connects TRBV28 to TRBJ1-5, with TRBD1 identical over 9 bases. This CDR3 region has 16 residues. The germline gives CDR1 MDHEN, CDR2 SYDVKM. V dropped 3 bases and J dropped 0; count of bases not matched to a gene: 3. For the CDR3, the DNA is TGTGCCAGCAGTTTGGGACAGGGTGATAGCAATCAGCCCCAGCATTTT. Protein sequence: CASSLGQGDSNQPQHF.

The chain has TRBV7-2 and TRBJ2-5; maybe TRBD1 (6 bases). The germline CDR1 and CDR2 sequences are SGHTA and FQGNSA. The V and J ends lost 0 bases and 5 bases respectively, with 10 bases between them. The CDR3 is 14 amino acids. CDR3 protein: CASSLATGKETQYF. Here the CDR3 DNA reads TGTGCCAGCAGCTTAGCTACAGGGAAGGAGACCCAGTACTTC.

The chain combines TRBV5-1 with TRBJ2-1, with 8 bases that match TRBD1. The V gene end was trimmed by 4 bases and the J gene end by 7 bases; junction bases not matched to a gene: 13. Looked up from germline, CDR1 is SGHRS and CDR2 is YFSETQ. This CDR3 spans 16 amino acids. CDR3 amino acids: CASSATTGAIGNEQFF. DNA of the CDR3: TGCGCCAGCAGCGCCACGACAGGGGCGATCGGGAATGAGCAGTTCTTC.

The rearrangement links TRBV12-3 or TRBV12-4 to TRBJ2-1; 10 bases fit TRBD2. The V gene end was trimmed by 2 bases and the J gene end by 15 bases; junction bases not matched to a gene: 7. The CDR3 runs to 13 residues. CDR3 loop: CASSLTALAGLFF. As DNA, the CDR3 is TGTGCCAGCAGTTTAACCGCACTAGCGGGATTGTTCTTC.

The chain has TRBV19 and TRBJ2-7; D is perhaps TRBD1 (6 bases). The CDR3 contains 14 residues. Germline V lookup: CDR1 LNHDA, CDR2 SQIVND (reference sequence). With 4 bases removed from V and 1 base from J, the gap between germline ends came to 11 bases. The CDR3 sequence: CASSRQESSYEQYF. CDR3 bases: TGTGCCAGTAGTAGACAGGAGTCGTCCTACGAGCAGTACTTC.

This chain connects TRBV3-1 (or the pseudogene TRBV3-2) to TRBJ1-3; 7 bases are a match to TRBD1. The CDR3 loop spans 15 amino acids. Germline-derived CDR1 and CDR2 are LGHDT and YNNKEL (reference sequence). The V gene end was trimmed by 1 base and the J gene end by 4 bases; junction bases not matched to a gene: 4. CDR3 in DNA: TGTGCCAGCAGCCAAGGCAGGGGGACGGGAAACACCATATATTTT. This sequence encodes CASSQGRGTGNTIYF.

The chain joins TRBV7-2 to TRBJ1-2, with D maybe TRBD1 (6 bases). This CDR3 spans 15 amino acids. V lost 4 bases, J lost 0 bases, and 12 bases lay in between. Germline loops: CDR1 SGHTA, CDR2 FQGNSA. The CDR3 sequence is CASSSAGTSNYGYTF. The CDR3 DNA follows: TGTGCCAGCAGCTCAGCCGGGACATCTAACTATGGCTACACCTTC. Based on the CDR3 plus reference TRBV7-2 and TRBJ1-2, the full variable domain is GAGVSQSPSNKVTEKGKDVELRCDPISGHTALYWYRQSLGQGLEFLIYFQGNSAPDKSGLPSDRFSAERTGGSVSTLTIQRTQQEDSAVYLCASSSAGTSNYGYTFGSGTRLTVV.

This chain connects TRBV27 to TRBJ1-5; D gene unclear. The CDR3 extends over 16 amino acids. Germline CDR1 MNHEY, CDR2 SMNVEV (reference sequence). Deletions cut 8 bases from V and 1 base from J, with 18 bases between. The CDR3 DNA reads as TGTGCCAGCTCCTCTCGTGGGCCAAAAAGCAATCAGCCCCAGCATTTT. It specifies CASSSRGPKSNQPQHF.

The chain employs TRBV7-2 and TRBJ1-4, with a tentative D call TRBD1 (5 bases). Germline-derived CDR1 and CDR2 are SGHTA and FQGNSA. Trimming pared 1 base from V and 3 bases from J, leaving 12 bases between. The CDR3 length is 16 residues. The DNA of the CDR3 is TGTGCCAGCAGCTTAGGCCGGGGGGGGGCTAATGAAAAACTGTTTTTT. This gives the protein CASSLGRGGANEKLFF.

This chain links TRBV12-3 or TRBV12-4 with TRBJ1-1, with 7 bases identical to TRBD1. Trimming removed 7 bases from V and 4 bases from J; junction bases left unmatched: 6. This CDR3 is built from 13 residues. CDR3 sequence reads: CASTGTAITEAFF. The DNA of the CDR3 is TGTGCCAGCACCGGGACAGCGATCACTGAAGCTTTCTTT.

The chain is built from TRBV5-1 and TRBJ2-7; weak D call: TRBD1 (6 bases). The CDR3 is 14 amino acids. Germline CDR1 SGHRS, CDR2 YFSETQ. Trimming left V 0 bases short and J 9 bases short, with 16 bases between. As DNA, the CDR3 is TGCGCCAGCAGCTTGGACACAGGGCTGCCGCGGCAGTACTTC. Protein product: CASSLDTGLPRQYF. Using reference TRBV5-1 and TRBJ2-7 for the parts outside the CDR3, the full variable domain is KAGVTQTPRYLIKTRGQQVTLSCSPISGHRSVSWYQQTPGQGLQFLFEYFSETQRNKGNFPGRFSGRQFSNSRSEMNVSTLELGDSALYLCASSLDTGLPRQYFGPGTRLTVT.

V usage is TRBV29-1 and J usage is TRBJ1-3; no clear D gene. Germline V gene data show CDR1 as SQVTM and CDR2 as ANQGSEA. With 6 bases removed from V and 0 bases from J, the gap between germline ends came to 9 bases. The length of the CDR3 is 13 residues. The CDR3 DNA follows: TGCAGCGTCCGCGGCAGCTCTGGAAACACCATATATTTT. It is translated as CSVRGSSGNTIYF.